Described below is a single T cell receptor (beta chain) sequence and its context. V trimming: 3 bases; J trimming: 2 bases; junction bases outside the gene matches: 7. The CDR3 extends over 15 amino acids. CDR1 is SEHNR and CDR2 is FQNEAQ in the germline V gene (reference sequence). These data belong to a study of shared clonotypes between healthy human individuals. It was CD45RO-negative cells, positively selected for CCR7, that made up naive CD8 cells, with terminally differentiated effector memory CD45RA+ cells excluded. The protocol was immunoSEQ multiplex PCR, while the TCRdb copy is restricted to in-frame clones and leaves out a portion. The sample shows hundreds of thousands of clones, 95% to 96% of them seen only once.

The origin of this receptor is a woman aged 25-40 years in good health. The chain joins TRBV7-9 to TRBJ2-7; TRBD2 matches 7 bases. The sequenced material came from naive CD8+ T cells sorted from blood. CDR3 sequence reads: CASSFEESGTYEQYF. The CDR3 region has the DNA TGTGCCAGCAGCTTTGAAGAAAGCGGGACCTACGAGCAGTACTTC.